This T cell receptor (beta chain) was recorded in a study of shared clonotypes between healthy human individuals (dated by TCRdb to the early 2020s). Study-wide context: The cohort included a few men and a couple of women between 18 and 49 years of age. For each donor, CD4 naive and CD4 memory were each given three plates, CD8 naive was given two plates, and CD8 memory was given one plate. The study deeply sequenced blood TCR repertoires of five healthy adults to estimate repertoire size and the extent of clonotype sharing between individuals. To increase sequencing depth and limit assay-specific biases, TCR repertoire library preparation and sequencing were carried out by different laboratories using diverse techniques. Leukapheresis yielded between about 0.9 and 10 billion PBMCs per donor. Overall study outcomes, separate from this receptor: The genetic and exposure-history diversity represented was limited by the small number of donors. Naive subsets generally had larger estimated clonotype richness than memory subsets. When several donors were compared, the shared fraction of clonotypes was about 5.2% for naive CD4, approximately 3.5% for naive CD8, 2.3% for memory CD4, and about 0.36% for memory CD8. Only blood was sampled, and tissue TCR repertoires likely differ from those in blood. Even with the large sequencing depth, rarefaction of the sorted-subset datasets indicated that sequencing was incomplete. Based on pairwise subsampling, the degree of clonotype sharing among donors was expected to be affected by sequencing depth. Higher generation probabilities were observed for clonotypes shared by all four sorted-subset donors than for non-shared clonotypes.

The CDR3 contains 15 residues, cysteine and phenylalanine counted. Only the CDR3 region is kept as DNA, spanning 45 bases read in frame from base 1. At the junction V is shortened by 0 bases and J by 1 base, with 11 bases in between. Taken from the germline V gene, the CDR1 and CDR2 loops are SGHRS and YFSETQ. For this clone: No antigen is known for it. It has no much larger one-base neighbor in the sample; base qualities were not kept.

The donors were healthy, HIV-negative adults who had no recently reported acute infections or vaccinations. Every donor was a Caucasian adult living in Nashville, Tennessee, USA. CD4+ T cells were enriched by magnetic negative selection, after which naive cells were positively selected on CD45RA and the negative fraction was taken as the memory subset. Blood was collected by leukapheresis, and PBMCs were isolated by Ficoll-Histopaque density gradient centrifugation and then cryopreserved in liquid nitrogen vapor phase. Analytical flow cytometry was used to check the purity and quantity of every magnetically sorted T cell population. Genomic DNA was isolated from every sorted fraction and measured by UV absorbance on a Nanodrop 2000c. Using the deep immunoSEQ assay, TCR CDR3 regions were amplified from genomic DNA by multiplex PCR. Extracted genomic DNA from each cell subset was spread evenly across all wells of several immunoSEQ 96-well plates, with each plate serving as a replicate. Each replicate PCR for sorted subsets received around 210 ng genomic DNA, equal to 28,000 or so T cell genomes. Purified libraries were measured with a Qubit 3.0 fluorometer, size-checked on a Bioanalyzer 2100, and measured again with the KAPA Library Quantification kit. A separate single-read 150-cycle Illumina NextSeq 550 flow cell was used to sequence each immunoSEQ 96-well plate. In the original analysis: Because the immunoSEQ output included only junctional sequences and no quality scores, the filtering could not be the same as the filtering used for full-length reads. Sequences were annotated with PyIR, a Python wrapper for IgBLAST v1.9, using IMGT germline references to assign V/J genes and CDR3. Reads were removed for weak V/J assignments (E-value above 1e-6), missing CDR3, stop codons, out-of-frame junctions, or ambiguous translated residues. V3J clonotypes were defined as sequences sharing the same inferred V gene, J gene, and CDR3 amino acid sequence. The percentage overlap between two repertoires was calculated by dividing the number of shared unique clonotypes by the size of the smaller repertoire. Repertoire richness was assessed with RTK rarefaction, the Chao1 estimator, and Recon v2.1 estimates of unobserved clonotypes. For all TCRbeta clonotypes obtained by the gDNA method from a few donors, generation probabilities were computed with OLGA. Here the immuneACCESS table is served through TCRdb, limited to in-frame sequences with V and J called. Missing clones are a known gap in these copies; in checked studies unresolved V genes cover under half, and the rest lacks a known reason. V and J calls plus clone size are reproduced from that table; the DNA served to infer D and trimming. Here the sample has roughly 500,000 clones; 90% to 97% occur a single time. The ten largest clonotypes hold 0.06% of the sample.

The rearranged chain carries TRBV5-1 and TRBJ2-7; the D segment cannot be called with confidence. The clonotype originates from a woman in her 30s in good health. The material sequenced was naive CD4+ T cells sorted from blood. This specimen's cell subset or site label, interpreted: CD45RA+ positively selected. The CDR3 in this case is CASSLGWSGSYEQYF. The DNA sequence reads TGCGCCAGCAGCTTGGGGTGGTCCGGATCCTACGAGCAGTACTTC.